The entry below describes one T cell receptor (beta chain). As handled by the study authors: Amplification with reference gene primers provided the estimates of nucleated cell counts. Profiling relied on immunoSEQ multiplex PCR, and the TCRdb table lists in-frame clones only, not all of them. The V and J calls and the clone size are those of that table, but D and trimming were determined from the DNA. In the table there are around 200,000 clones, 88% of which are singletons. These data come from a study of blood T cell repertoires in COVID-19. The wider study: Sources were T cells, B-cell-depleted T cells, or PBMCs; the material itself was cDNA or gDNA.

CDR3 length: 16 residues. The chain employs TRBV21-1 and TRBJ1-1; the table's D call of TRBD1 was not tested on the DNA. TRBV21-1 counts as a pseudogene. The sample taken for sequencing was peripheral blood. This sequence originates from a man younger than 35 with active or convalescent COVID-19. The DNA of the CDR3 is TGTGCCAGCAGCAAAAAACACACCACAGTCAACGGTGAAGCTTTCTTT. This codes for CASSKKHTTVNGEAFF.